The 8 T cell receptor beta chains below all came from one sample that was sequenced in a study of neoadjuvant anti-PD-1 for oral cavity cancer. The method was immunoSEQ multiplex PCR; TCRdb's version includes in-frame clones alone and lacks a portion of them. There are 14,000 to 15,000 clones in the sample; roughly two thirds occur only once, and 3% lies in the top ten. Sequencing was performed on PBMCs, taken before nivolumab (anti-PD-1) treatment. The receptors come from a person between 40 and 80 years old with oral cavity squamous cell carcinoma.

This chain uses TRBV6-5 with TRBJ1-1; a weak D match, TRBD1 (5 bases). V was pared by 6 bases and J by 0 bases, with 11 bases between. The CDR3 covers 14 residues. Germline V gene sequence: CDR1 MNHEY, CDR2 SVGAGI. The CDR3 DNA reads as TGTGCCAGCAGAACCGGACACATGAACACTGAAGCTTTCTTT. Translation: CASRTGHMNTEAFF.

This sequence joins TRBV13 and TRBJ2-2; D is ambiguous. Trimming shortened V by 2 bases and J by 0 bases, and 4 bases separated the two germline ends. The germline V gene encodes CDR1 PRHDT and CDR2 FYEKMQ (reference sequence). The CDR3 is 14 residues long. For the CDR3, the DNA is TGTGCCAGCAGCTTATACTCGAACACCGGGGAGCTGTTTTTT. This codes for CASSLYSNTGELFF.

J is TRBJ2-2 and V is TRBV9; a weak D match, TRBD1 (6 bases). CDR3 size: 15 residues. The germline gives CDR1 SGDLS, CDR2 YYNGEE. Trimming stripped 0 bases from V and 3 bases from J, with 9 bases between. Here the CDR3 DNA reads TGTGCCAGCAGCGTAGAGAGGGGGTACACCGGGGAGCTGTTTTTT. Protein product: CASSVERGYTGELFF.

In its sample, this clone was seen a few times. The V and J genes are TRBV19 and TRBJ1-2; no clear D. Trimming removed 4 bases from V and 6 bases from J, with 0 bases in between. The germline gives CDR1 LNHDA, CDR2 SQIVND (reference sequence). There are 9 residues in the CDR3. Written as DNA, the CDR3 is TGTGCCAGTAGTAATGGCTACACCTTC. This gives the protein CASSNGYTF.

This sequence joins TRBV7-9 and TRBJ2-3; TRBD2 matches 12 bases. Germline CDR1 reads SEHNR; CDR2 reads FQNEAQ (reference sequence). The V and J ends lost 5 bases and 4 bases, in that order; junction bases with no gene match: 4. The CDR3 is 15 amino acids. CDR3 loop: CASSPGLAGPDTQYF. The CDR3 DNA follows: TGTGCCAGCAGCCCAGGACTAGCGGGGCCAGATACGCAGTATTTT.

The chain uses TRBV2 and TRBJ1-5, with 7 bases identical to TRBD1. V shed 6 bases, J shed 0 bases, and the junction held 5 bases outside the gene matches. The CDR3 consists of 15 residues. CDR1 is SNHLY, CDR2 FYNNEI, per germline. The CDR3 DNA sequence: TGTGCCAGCAGCAAGGACAGGAATAGCAATCAGCCCCAGCATTTT. Its translation is CASSKDRNSNQPQHF.

This sequence joins TRBV29-1 and TRBJ2-7, with 11 bases lining up with TRBD2. CDR3 length: 14 amino acids. V trimming: 1 base; J trimming: 4 bases; junction bases outside the gene matches: 3. Germline V lookup: CDR1 SQVTM, CDR2 ANQGSEA. CDR3 sequence: CSVEGLAGGYEQYF. CDR3 DNA: TGCAGCGTTGAAGGTCTAGCGGGAGGTTACGAGCAGTACTTC.

This clone is a singleton in its sample. This chain links TRBV6-5 with TRBJ2-7; D call uncertain. The germline V and J ends were trimmed by 5 bases and 8 bases, with 19 bases remaining between them. The CDR3 has 14 amino acids. Germline V gene lookup returns CDR1 MNHEY and CDR2 SVGAGI. The CDR3 sequence: CASSPHNPKTQQYF. The CDR3 region has the DNA TGTGCCAGCAGTCCACACAATCCAAAAACCCAGCAGTACTTC.